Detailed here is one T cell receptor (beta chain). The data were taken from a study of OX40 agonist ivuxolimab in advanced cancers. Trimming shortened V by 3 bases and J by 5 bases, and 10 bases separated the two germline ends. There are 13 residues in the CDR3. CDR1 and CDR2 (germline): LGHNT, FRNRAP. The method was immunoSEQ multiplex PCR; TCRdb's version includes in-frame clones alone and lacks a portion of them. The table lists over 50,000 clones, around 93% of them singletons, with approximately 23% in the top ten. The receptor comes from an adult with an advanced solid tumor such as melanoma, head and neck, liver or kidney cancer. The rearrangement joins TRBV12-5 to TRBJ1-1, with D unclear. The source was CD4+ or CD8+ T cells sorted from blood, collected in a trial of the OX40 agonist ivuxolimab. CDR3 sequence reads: CASGLEVGTEAFF. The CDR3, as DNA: TGTGCTAGTGGTTTAGAGGTGGGTACTGAAGCTTTCTTT.